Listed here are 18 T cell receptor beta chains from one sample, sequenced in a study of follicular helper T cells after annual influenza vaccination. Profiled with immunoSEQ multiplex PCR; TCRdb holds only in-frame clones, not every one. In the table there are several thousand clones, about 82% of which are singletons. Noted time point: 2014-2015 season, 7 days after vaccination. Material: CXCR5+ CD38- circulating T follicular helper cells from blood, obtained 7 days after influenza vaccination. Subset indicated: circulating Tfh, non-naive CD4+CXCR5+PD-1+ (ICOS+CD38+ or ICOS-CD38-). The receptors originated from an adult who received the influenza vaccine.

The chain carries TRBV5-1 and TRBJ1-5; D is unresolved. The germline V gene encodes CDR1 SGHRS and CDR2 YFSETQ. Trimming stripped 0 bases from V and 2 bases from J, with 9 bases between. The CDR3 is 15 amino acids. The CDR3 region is CASSLDPGGNQPQHF. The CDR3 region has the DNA TGCGCCAGCAGCTTGGACCCGGGTGGCAATCAGCCCCAGCATTTT.

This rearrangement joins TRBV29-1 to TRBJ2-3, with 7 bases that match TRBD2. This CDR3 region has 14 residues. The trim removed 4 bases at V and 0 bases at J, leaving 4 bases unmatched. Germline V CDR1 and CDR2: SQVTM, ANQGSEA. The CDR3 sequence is CSVGVGGSTDTQYF. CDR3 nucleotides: TGCAGCGTTGGAGTGGGGGGGAGCACAGATACGCAGTATTTT.

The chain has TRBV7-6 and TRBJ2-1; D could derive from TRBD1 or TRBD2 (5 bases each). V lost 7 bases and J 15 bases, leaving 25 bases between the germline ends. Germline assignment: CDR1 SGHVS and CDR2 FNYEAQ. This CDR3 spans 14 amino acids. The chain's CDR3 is CASTSTTGATVRFF. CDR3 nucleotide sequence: TGTGCCAGCACCTCGACTACCGGGGCTACCGTGCGGTTCTTC. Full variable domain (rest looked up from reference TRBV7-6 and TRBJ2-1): GAGVSQSPRYKVTKRGQDVALRCDPISGHVSLYWYRQALGQGPEFLTYFNYEAQQDKSGLPNDRFSAERPEGSISTLTIQRTEQRDSAMYRCASTSTTGATVRFFGPGTRLTVL.

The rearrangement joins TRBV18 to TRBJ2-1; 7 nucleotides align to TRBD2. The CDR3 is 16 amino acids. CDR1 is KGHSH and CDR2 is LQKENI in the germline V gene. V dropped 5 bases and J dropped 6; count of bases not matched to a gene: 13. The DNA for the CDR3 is TGTGCCAGCTCATTATCTAGCGGTCAGGGAGGCAATGAGCAGTTCTTC. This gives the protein CASSLSSGQGGNEQFF.

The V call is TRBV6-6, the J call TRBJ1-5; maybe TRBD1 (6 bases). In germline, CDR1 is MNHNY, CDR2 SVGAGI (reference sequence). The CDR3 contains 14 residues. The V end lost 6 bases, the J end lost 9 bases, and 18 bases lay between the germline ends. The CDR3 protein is CASRPGTGARPQHF. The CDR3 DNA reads TGTGCCAGCAGGCCAGGGACGGGGGCGCGGCCCCAGCATTTT.

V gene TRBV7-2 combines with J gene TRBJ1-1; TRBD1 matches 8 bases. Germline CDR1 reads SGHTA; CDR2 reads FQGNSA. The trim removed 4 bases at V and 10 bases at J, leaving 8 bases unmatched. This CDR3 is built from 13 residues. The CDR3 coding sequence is TGTGCCAGCAGCTCCGGGACAGGCTTTTTAGCTTTCTTT. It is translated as CASSSGTGFLAFF.

Here the CDR3 reads CASSEAGNYGYTF. CDR3 sequence (DNA): TGTGCCAGCAGTGAGGCAGGGAACTATGGCTACACCTTC. This chain joins TRBV6-1 and TRBJ1-2, with D maybe TRBD1 (5 bases). V was pared by 3 bases and J by 2 bases, with 7 bases between. The CDR3 extends over 13 amino acids. Germline V gene lookup returns CDR1 MNHNS and CDR2 SASEGT.

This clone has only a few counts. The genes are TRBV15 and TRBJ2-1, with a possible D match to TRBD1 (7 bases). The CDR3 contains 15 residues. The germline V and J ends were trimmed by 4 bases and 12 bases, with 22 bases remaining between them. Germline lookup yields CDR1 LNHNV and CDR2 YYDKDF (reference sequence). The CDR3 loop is CATSKAQGRSSRQFF. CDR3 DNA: TGTGCCACCAGCAAAGCACAGGGGAGGAGTTCGCGGCAGTTCTTC.

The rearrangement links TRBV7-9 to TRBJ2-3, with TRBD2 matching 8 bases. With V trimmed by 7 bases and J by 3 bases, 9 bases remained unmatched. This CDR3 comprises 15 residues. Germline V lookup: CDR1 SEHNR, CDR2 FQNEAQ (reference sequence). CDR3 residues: CASIEAGAETDTQYF. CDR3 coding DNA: TGTGCCAGCATCGAAGCGGGAGCCGAAACAGATACGCAGTATTTT.

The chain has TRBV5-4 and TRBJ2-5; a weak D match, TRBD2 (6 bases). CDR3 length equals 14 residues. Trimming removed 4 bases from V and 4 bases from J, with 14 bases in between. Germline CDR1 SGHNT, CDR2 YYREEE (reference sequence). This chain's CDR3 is CASSRSGVVETQYF. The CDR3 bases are TGTGCCAGCAGCCGCTCGGGGGTGGTAGAGACCCAGTACTTC.

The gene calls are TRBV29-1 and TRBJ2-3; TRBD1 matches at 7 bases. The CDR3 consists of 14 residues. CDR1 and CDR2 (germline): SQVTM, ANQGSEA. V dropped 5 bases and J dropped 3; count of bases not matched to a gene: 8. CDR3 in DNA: TGCAGCGTTTCTAGACAGGGTAGAACAGATACGCAGTATTTT. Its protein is CSVSRQGRTDTQYF.

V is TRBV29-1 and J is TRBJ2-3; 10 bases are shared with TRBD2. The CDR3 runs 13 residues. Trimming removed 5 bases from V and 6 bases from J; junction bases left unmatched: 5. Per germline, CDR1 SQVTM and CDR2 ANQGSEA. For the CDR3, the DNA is TGCAGCGTTACGACTAGCGGGCGGGATACGCAGTATTTT. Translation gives CSVTTSGRDTQYF.

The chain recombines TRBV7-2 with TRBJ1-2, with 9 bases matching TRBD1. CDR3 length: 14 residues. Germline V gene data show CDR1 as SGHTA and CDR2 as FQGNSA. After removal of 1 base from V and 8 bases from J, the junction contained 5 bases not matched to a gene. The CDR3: CASSLDGTGNGYTF. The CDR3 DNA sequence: TGTGCCAGCAGCTTAGACGGGACAGGGAACGGCTACACCTTC.

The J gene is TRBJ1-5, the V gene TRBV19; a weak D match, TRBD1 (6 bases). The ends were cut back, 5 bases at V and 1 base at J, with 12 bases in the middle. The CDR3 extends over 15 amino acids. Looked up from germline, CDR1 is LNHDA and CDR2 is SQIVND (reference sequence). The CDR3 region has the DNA TGTGCCAGTAGTCCCAGGGGAGGCAGCAATCAGCCCCAGCATTTT. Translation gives CASSPRGGSNQPQHF.

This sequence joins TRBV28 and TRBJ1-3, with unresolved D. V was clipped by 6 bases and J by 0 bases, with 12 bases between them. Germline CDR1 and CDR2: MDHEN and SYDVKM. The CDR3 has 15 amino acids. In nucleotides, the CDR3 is TGTGCCAGCAGAGTAGAGGAGAACTCTGGAAACACCATATATTTT. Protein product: CASRVEENSGNTIYF.

Here the CDR3 DNA reads TGTGCCAGCAGTTACTCATGGGGGGCAGGGTATGGCTACACCTTC. Protein: CASSYSWGAGYGYTF. The rearrangement links TRBV6-5 to TRBJ1-2, with a weak D call TRBD1 (6 bases). This CDR3 spans 15 amino acids. V lost 0 bases to trimming and J lost 5 bases, with 13 bases between them. Looked up from germline, CDR1 is MNHEY and CDR2 is SVGAGI.

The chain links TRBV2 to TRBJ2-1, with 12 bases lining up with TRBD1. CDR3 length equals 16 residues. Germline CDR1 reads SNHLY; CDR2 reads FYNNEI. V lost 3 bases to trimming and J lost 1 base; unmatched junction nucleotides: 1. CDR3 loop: CASSEGQGASYNEQFF. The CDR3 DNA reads TGTGCCAGCAGTGAGGGACAGGGGGCTTCCTACAATGAGCAGTTCTTC.

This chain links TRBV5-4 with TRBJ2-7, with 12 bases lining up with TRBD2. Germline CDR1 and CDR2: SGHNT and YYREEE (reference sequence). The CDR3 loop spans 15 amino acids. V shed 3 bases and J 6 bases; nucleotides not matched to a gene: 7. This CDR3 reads CASSSRTSGKGEQYF. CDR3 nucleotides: TGTGCCAGCAGCTCTAGGACTAGCGGGAAAGGCGAGCAGTACTTC.